These T cell receptor beta chains were read from a single sample in a study of cytomegalovirus exposure and HLA in healthy donors. The assay was immunoSEQ multiplex PCR, and TCRdb's table has in-frame clones only and misses some. The sample consists of some 150,000 clones, approximately 80% of them appearing once. Sequencing was carried out using PBMCs. The receptors were gathered from a woman in her 40s in good health and CMV-seronegative. CDR3s include the opening cysteine and the closing phenylalanine or tryptophan. Fields, in order: clone size, V gene, J gene, D gene, CDR3 protein, CDR3 DNA. The D gene is left open where the match is weak. Clone size is shown for a subset of rows, as once, few, many or a class of expanded clone.

clone size: NA; V gene: TRBV28; J gene: TRBJ2-1; D gene: NA; CDR3 protein: CASSPRPRSYNEQFF; CDR3 DNA: TGTGCCAGCAGTCCGAGGCCCCGATCCTACAATGAGCAGTTCTTC
clone size: NA; V gene: TRBV6-5; J gene: TRBJ1-6; D gene: NA; CDR3 protein: CASSYSPPDQGSPLHF; CDR3 DNA: TGTGCCAGCAGTTACTCCCCGCCAGACCAGGGGTCACCCCTCCACTTT
clone size: NA; V gene: TRBV9; J gene: TRBJ2-3; D gene: TRBD2; CDR3 protein: CASSVDSGRGTDTQYF; CDR3 DNA: TGTGCCAGCAGCGTAGATAGCGGGAGGGGCACAGATACGCAGTATTTT
clone size: NA; V gene: TRBV10-1; J gene: TRBJ1-3; D gene: NA; CDR3 protein: CASSDKCHSNTIYF; CDR3 DNA: TGCGCCAGCAGTGACAAATGCCATAGTAACACCATATATTTT
clone size: NA; V gene: TRBV7-8; J gene: TRBJ2-4; D gene: NA; CDR3 protein: CASSLSSASAKNIQYF; CDR3 DNA: TGTGCCAGCAGCTTAAGTTCGGCTAGCGCTAAAAACATTCAGTACTTC
clone size: NA; V gene: TRBV7-8; J gene: TRBJ2-7; D gene: TRBD2; CDR3 protein: CASSRLGTSDSYEQYF; CDR3 DNA: TGTGCCAGCAGCCGCCTAGGGACTAGCGACTCCTACGAGCAGTACTTC
clone size: NA; V gene: TRBV6-6; J gene: TRBJ2-5; D gene: TRBD1; CDR3 protein: CASRGDRGRETQYF; CDR3 DNA: TGTGCCAGCAGAGGGGACAGGGGACGAGAGACCCAGTACTTC
clone size: NA; V gene: TRBV9; J gene: TRBJ2-7; D gene: TRBD2; CDR3 protein: CASSVAGTSSHEQYF; CDR3 DNA: TGTGCCAGCAGCGTAGCCGGGACTAGCTCCCACGAGCAGTACTTC
clone size: few; V gene: TRBV25-1; J gene: TRBJ1-2; D gene: NA; CDR3 protein: CASSEWEGEYGYTF; CDR3 DNA: TGTGCCAGCAGTGAATGGGAGGGAGAATATGGCTACACCTTC
clone size: NA; V gene: TRBV4-1; J gene: TRBJ2-7; D gene: TRBD1; CDR3 protein: CASSPGAVQGAWQYF; CDR3 DNA: TGCGCCAGCAGCCCGGGGGCCGTACAGGGGGCATGGCAGTACTTC
clone size: NA; V gene: TRBV11-2; J gene: TRBJ1-2; D gene: NA; CDR3 protein: CASSLDTATYGYTF; CDR3 DNA: TGTGCCAGCAGCTTAGACACAGCTACCTATGGCTACACCTTC
clone size: NA; V gene: TRBV27; J gene: TRBJ1-1; D gene: NA; CDR3 protein: CASRSTGNTEAFF; CDR3 DNA: TGTGCCAGCAGGTCGACAGGGAACACTGAAGCTTTCTTT
clone size: NA; V gene: TRBV7-8; J gene: TRBJ1-2; D gene: NA; CDR3 protein: CASSLARWVPNYGYTF; CDR3 DNA: TGTGCCAGCAGCTTAGCGCGGTGGGTTCCTAACTATGGCTACACCTTC
clone size: NA; V gene: TRBV5-8; J gene: TRBJ2-1; D gene: NA; CDR3 protein: CASSLQQSNEQFF; CDR3 DNA: TGTGCCAGCAGTCTCCAACAGTCTAATGAGCAGTTCTTC
clone size: NA; V gene: TRBV5-1; J gene: TRBJ2-5; D gene: TRBD1; CDR3 protein: CASSWPSGGETQYF; CDR3 DNA: TGCGCCAGCAGCTGGCCCTCAGGGGGAGAGACCCAGTACTTC
clone size: NA; V gene: TRBV2; J gene: TRBJ2-2; D gene: NA; CDR3 protein: CASRLQGTGELFF; CDR3 DNA: TGTGCCAGCAGGCTACAGGGTACCGGGGAGCTGTTTTTT
clone size: few; V gene: TRBV27; J gene: TRBJ2-7; D gene: TRBD2; CDR3 protein: CASSSRDGRKYEQYF; CDR3 DNA: TGTGCCAGCAGTTCCCGGGACGGGAGGAAATACGAGCAGTACTTC
clone size: NA; V gene: TRBV7-6; J gene: TRBJ2-1; D gene: NA; CDR3 protein: CASSFSQGTYNEQFF; CDR3 DNA: TGTGCCAGCAGCTTTAGCCAGGGCACCTACAATGAGCAGTTCTTC
clone size: NA; V gene: TRBV2; J gene: TRBJ1-5; D gene: TRBD1; CDR3 protein: CASSRGTGGRQPQHF; CDR3 DNA: TGTGCCAGCAGCAGGGGGACAGGGGGGAGACAGCCCCAGCATTTT
clone size: NA; V gene: TRBV6-1; J gene: TRBJ1-1; D gene: NA; CDR3 protein: CASSEVWLVNTEAFF; CDR3 DNA: TGTGCCAGCAGTGAAGTGTGGCTTGTGAACACTGAAGCTTTCTTT
clone size: NA; V gene: TRBV7-9; J gene: TRBJ2-5; D gene: TRBD2; CDR3 protein: CASSPSGGEETQYF; CDR3 DNA: TGTGCCAGCAGCCCTAGCGGGGGCGAAGAGACCCAGTACTTC
clone size: NA; V gene: TRBV19; J gene: TRBJ2-2; D gene: TRBD2; CDR3 protein: CASSSPILGRGRNTGELFF; CDR3 DNA: TGTGCCAGCTCAAGCCCAATACTAGGGAGGGGCCGAAACACCGGGGAGCTGTTTTTT
clone size: few; V gene: TRBV5-1; J gene: TRBJ2-2; D gene: TRBD2; CDR3 protein: CASSLALAGSGELFF; CDR3 DNA: TGCGCCAGCAGCTTGGCTCTAGCGGGTAGTGGGGAGCTGTTTTTT
clone size: NA; V gene: TRBV6-1; J gene: TRBJ2-7; D gene: TRBD1; CDR3 protein: CASSSQGTYEQYF; CDR3 DNA: TGTGCCAGCAGTTCACAGGGGACCTACGAGCAGTACTTC
clone size: NA; V gene: TRBV5-1; J gene: TRBJ1-4; D gene: NA; CDR3 protein: CASSLGDWAGANEKLFF; CDR3 DNA: TGCGCCAGCAGCTTGGGGGATTGGGCAGGGGCTAATGAAAAACTGTTTTTT
clone size: NA; V gene: TRBV5-1; J gene: TRBJ2-1; D gene: TRBD1; CDR3 protein: CASSLGAGGTFNEQFF; CDR3 DNA: TGCGCCAGCAGCTTGGGCGCAGGGGGCACTTTCAATGAGCAGTTCTTC
clone size: NA; V gene: TRBV6-5; J gene: TRBJ1-1; D gene: NA; CDR3 protein: CASSYTQATEAFF; CDR3 DNA: TGTGCCAGCAGTTACACCCAGGCCACTGAAGCTTTCTTT
clone size: NA; V gene: TRBV9; J gene: TRBJ2-1; D gene: TRBD1; CDR3 protein: CASSPEGGQGNEQFF; CDR3 DNA: TGTGCCAGCAGCCCCGAGGGGGGACAGGGAAATGAGCAGTTCTTC
clone size: NA; V gene: TRBV2; J gene: TRBJ2-4; D gene: TRBD2; CDR3 protein: CARSRLAGGEENIQYF; CDR3 DNA: TGTGCCAGAAGCCGACTAGCGGGGGGTGAAGAAAACATTCAGTACTTC
clone size: once; V gene: TRBV10-2; J gene: TRBJ2-5; D gene: TRBD2; CDR3 protein: CASREAGGETQYF; CDR3 DNA: TGCGCCAGCAGGGAAGCGGGAGGAGAGACCCAGTACTTC
clone size: NA; V gene: TRBV30; J gene: TRBJ1-5; D gene: NA; CDR3 protein: CAWSVQTGSNQPQHF; CDR3 DNA: TGTGCCTGGAGTGTACAGACAGGAAGCAATCAGCCCCAGCATTTT
clone size: few; V gene: TRBV27; J gene: TRBJ2-1; D gene: TRBD2; CDR3 protein: CASSMLAGGLNEQFF; CDR3 DNA: TGTGCCAGCAGTATGCTAGCGGGAGGGTTAAATGAGCAGTTCTTC
clone size: NA; V gene: TRBV5-4; J gene: TRBJ2-1; D gene: NA; CDR3 protein: CASSFSSGYNEQFF; CDR3 DNA: TGTGCCAGCAGCTTTTCCAGCGGGTATAATGAGCAGTTCTTC
clone size: NA; V gene: TRBV27; J gene: TRBJ2-1; D gene: NA; CDR3 protein: CASSLVDRLVLVKQFF; CDR3 DNA: TGTGCCAGCAGTTTAGTGGACCGACTAGTTCTCGTCAAGCAGTTCTTC
clone size: NA; V gene: TRBV5-1; J gene: TRBJ1-5; D gene: TRBD1; CDR3 protein: CASSLLPLGTGSDPGHF; CDR3 DNA: TGCGCCAGCAGCTTGCTGCCGCTAGGGACAGGGTCGGACCCAGGGCATTTT
clone size: NA; V gene: TRBV5-1; J gene: TRBJ1-4; D gene: NA; CDR3 protein: CASSLGQYNEKLFF; CDR3 DNA: TGCGCCAGCAGCTTGGGCCAGTATAATGAAAAACTGTTTTTT
clone size: NA; V gene: TRBV7-9; J gene: TRBJ2-1; D gene: TRBD2; CDR3 protein: CSSSLGASGNNEQFF; CDR3 DNA: TGTTCCAGCAGCTTAGGGGCTAGCGGGAACAATGAGCAGTTCTTC
clone size: NA; V gene: TRBV6-5; J gene: TRBJ2-3; D gene: TRBD2; CDR3 protein: CATELAGGDTQYF; CDR3 DNA: TGTGCCACCGAACTAGCGGGAGGGGATACGCAGTATTTT
clone size: NA; V gene: TRBV4-2; J gene: TRBJ1-2; D gene: TRBD1; CDR3 protein: CASSQDLGTGDGYTF; CDR3 DNA: TGTGCCAGCAGCCAAGATTTGGGGACAGGGGATGGCTACACCTTC
clone size: NA; V gene: TRBV5-5; J gene: TRBJ2-3; D gene: NA; CDR3 protein: CASSLPWATSTDTQYF; CDR3 DNA: TGTGCCAGCAGCCTCCCGTGGGCGACGAGCACAGATACGCAGTATTTT
clone size: NA; V gene: TRBV29-1; J gene: TRBJ1-4; D gene: NA; CDR3 protein: CSVDEGPNEKLFF; CDR3 DNA: TGCAGCGTTGACGAGGGTCCGAATGAAAAACTGTTTTTT
clone size: NA; V gene: TRBV18; J gene: TRBJ2-3; D gene: TRBD2; CDR3 protein: CASSAGLAGGTTSTDTQYF; CDR3 DNA: TGTGCCAGCTCAGCGGGACTAGCGGGGGGAACCACTAGCACAGATACGCAGTATTTT
clone size: NA; V gene: TRBV5-1; J gene: TRBJ1-1; D gene: NA; CDR3 protein: CASSSAGTPNTEAFF; CDR3 DNA: TGCGCCAGCAGCTCTGCCGGGACACCGAACACTGAAGCTTTCTTT
clone size: NA; V gene: TRBV30; J gene: TRBJ1-4; D gene: NA; CDR3 protein: CAWSLNEKLFF; CDR3 DNA: TGTGCCTGGAGTCTCAATGAAAAACTGTTTTTT
clone size: few; V gene: TRBV11-2; J gene: TRBJ2-7; D gene: TRBD2; CDR3 protein: CASSPRGTRAFEQYF; CDR3 DNA: TGTGCCAGCAGCCCACGAGGGACTAGGGCTTTCGAGCAGTACTTC
clone size: once; V gene: TRBV7-9; J gene: TRBJ2-3; D gene: TRBD1; CDR3 protein: CSSASGQGASSLTDTQYF; CDR3 DNA: TGTTCCAGCGCCTCGGGGCAGGGGGCATCTAGTCTCACAGATACGCAGTATTTT
clone size: NA; V gene: TRBV11-2; J gene: TRBJ2-7; D gene: NA; CDR3 protein: CASSLVLYEQYF; CDR3 DNA: TGTGCCAGCAGCTTAGTCCTTTACGAGCAGTACTTC
clone size: few; V gene: TRBV4-1; J gene: TRBJ2-7; D gene: TRBD1; CDR3 protein: CASRLSRGQGPDYEQYF; CDR3 DNA: TGCGCCAGCAGACTAAGTCGTGGACAGGGTCCAGACTACGAGCAGTACTTC
clone size: NA; V gene: TRBV28; J gene: TRBJ1-5; D gene: NA; CDR3 protein: CASCLRLAGPQHF; CDR3 DNA: TGTGCCAGTTGCCTGCGGCTCGCTGGGCCCCAGCATTTT
clone size: NA; V gene: TRBV7-2; J gene: TRBJ2-5; D gene: NA; CDR3 protein: CASSLRGRTQYF; CDR3 DNA: TGTGCCAGCAGCTTGCGGGGTCGGACCCAGTACTTC
clone size: NA; V gene: TRBV6-1; J gene: TRBJ2-7; D gene: NA; CDR3 protein: CASRRDTNYEQYF; CDR3 DNA: TGTGCCAGCCGCCGGGACACCAACTACGAGCAGTACTTC
clone size: NA; V gene: TRBV10-3; J gene: TRBJ1-2; D gene: NA; CDR3 protein: CAISKDIYGYTF; CDR3 DNA: TGTGCCATCAGCAAGGACATCTATGGCTACACCTTC
clone size: NA; V gene: TRBV2; J gene: TRBJ1-3; D gene: NA; CDR3 protein: CASSESPTNPAGNTIYF; CDR3 DNA: TGTGCCAGCAGTGAGAGCCCTACCAACCCGGCCGGGAACACCATATATTTT
clone size: few; V gene: TRBV14; J gene: TRBJ2-7; D gene: TRBD1; CDR3 protein: CASSQDGTGGEQYF; CDR3 DNA: TGTGCCAGCAGCCAAGATGGGACAGGGGGCGAGCAGTACTTC
clone size: NA; V gene: TRBV30; J gene: TRBJ1-2; D gene: TRBD1; CDR3 protein: CAWSLRTGGFTNYGYTF; CDR3 DNA: TGTGCCTGGAGTCTACGGACAGGGGGCTTTACTAACTATGGCTACACCTTC
clone size: once; V gene: TRBV5-5; J gene: TRBJ2-3; D gene: TRBD2; CDR3 protein: CASSVTSGPTDTQYF; CDR3 DNA: TGTGCCAGCAGCGTCACTAGCGGACCCACAGATACGCAGTATTTT
clone size: NA; V gene: TRBV19; J gene: TRBJ1-2; D gene: NA; CDR3 protein: CASWSGINYGYTF; CDR3 DNA: TGTGCCAGTTGGTCCGGGATAAACTATGGCTACACCTTC
clone size: NA; V gene: TRBV14; J gene: TRBJ1-2; D gene: TRBD1; CDR3 protein: CASSLNRDRGRLGYGYTF; CDR3 DNA: TGTGCCAGCAGCCTAAACCGGGACAGGGGGCGCTTGGGTTATGGCTACACCTTC
clone size: NA; V gene: TRBV2; J gene: TRBJ1-3; D gene: NA; CDR3 protein: CASSEGLRTGNTIYF; CDR3 DNA: TGTGCCAGCAGTGAGGGCCTCAGAACTGGAAACACCATATATTTT
clone size: few; V gene: TRBV2; J gene: TRBJ2-7; D gene: TRBD1; CDR3 protein: CASSDEGANEQYF; CDR3 DNA: TGTGCCAGCAGTGACGAGGGGGCTAACGAGCAGTACTTC